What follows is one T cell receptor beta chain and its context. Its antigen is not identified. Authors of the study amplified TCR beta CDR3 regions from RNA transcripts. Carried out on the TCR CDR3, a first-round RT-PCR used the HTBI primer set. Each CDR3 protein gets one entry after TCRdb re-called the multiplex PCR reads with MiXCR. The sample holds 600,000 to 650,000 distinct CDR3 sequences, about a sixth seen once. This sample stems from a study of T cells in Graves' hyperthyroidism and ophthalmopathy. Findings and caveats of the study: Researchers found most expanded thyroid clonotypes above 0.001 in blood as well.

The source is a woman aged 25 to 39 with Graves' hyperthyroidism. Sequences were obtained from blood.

The CDR3 is CASKPGDMNTEAFF. CDR3 sequence (DNA): TGTGCCAGCAAACCCGGTGACATGAACACTGAAGCTTTCTTT. The chain recombines TRBV28 with TRBJ1-1, with D uncertain. The CDR3 totals 14 residues. CDR1 is MDHEN, CDR2 SYDVKM, per germline. Deletions cut 7 bases from V and 0 bases from J, with 12 bases between.